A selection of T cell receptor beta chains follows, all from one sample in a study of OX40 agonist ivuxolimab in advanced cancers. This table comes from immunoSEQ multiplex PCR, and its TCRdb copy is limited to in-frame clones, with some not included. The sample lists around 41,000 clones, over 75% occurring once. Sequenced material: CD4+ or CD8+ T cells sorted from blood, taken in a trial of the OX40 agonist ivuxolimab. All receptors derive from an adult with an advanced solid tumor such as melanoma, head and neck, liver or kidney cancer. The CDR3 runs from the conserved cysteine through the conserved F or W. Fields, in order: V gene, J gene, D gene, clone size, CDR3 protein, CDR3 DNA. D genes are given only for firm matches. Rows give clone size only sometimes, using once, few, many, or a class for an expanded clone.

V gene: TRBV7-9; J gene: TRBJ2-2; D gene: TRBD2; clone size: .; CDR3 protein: CASSSREGRDGELFF; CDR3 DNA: TGTGCCAGCAGCTCGAGGGAGGGTCGGGACGGGGAGCTGTTTTTT
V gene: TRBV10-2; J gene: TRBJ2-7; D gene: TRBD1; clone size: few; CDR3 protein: CASSPRGTGKFYEQYF; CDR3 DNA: TGCGCCAGCAGTCCGCGCGGGACAGGGAAGTTCTACGAGCAGTACTTC
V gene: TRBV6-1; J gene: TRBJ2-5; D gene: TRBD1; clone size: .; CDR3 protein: CASRNRGQETQYF; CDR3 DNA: TGTGCCAGCAGAAACAGGGGGCAAGAGACCCAGTACTTC
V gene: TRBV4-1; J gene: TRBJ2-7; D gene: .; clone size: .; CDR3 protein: CASSQEDYEQYF; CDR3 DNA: TGCGCCAGCAGCCAAGAAGACTACGAGCAGTACTTC
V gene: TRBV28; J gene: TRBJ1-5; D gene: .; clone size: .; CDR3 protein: CASSRAASNQPQHF; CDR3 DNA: TGTGCCAGCAGTCGGGCTGCGAGCAATCAGCCCCAGCATTTT
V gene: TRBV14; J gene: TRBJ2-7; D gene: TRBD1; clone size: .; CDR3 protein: CASSLLTWAATGGNHEQYF; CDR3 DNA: TGTGCCAGCAGCCTCCTAACGTGGGCAGCAACAGGGGGGAACCACGAGCAGTACTTC
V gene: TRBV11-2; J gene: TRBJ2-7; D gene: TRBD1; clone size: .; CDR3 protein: CASSPDRGEQYF; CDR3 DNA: TGTGCCAGCAGCCCTGACAGGGGCGAGCAGTACTTC
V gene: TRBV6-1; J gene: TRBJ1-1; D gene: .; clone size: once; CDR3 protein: CASSQQGGTEAFF; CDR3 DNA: TGTGCCAGCAGCCAACAGGGAGGCACTGAAGCTTTCTTT
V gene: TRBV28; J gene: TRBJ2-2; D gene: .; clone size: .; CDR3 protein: CASRIRGLNTGELFF; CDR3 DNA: TGTGCCAGCAGAATAAGGGGTTTAAACACCGGGGAGCTGTTTTTT
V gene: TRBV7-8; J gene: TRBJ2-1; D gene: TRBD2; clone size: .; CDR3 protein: CASSARLATYNEQFF; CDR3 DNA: TGTGCCAGCAGCGCAAGACTAGCTACCTACAATGAGCAGTTCTTC
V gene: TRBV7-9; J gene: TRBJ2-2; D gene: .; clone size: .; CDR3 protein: CASTPGTENTGELFF; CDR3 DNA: TGTGCCAGCACCCCTGGGACGGAAAACACCGGGGAGCTGTTTTTT
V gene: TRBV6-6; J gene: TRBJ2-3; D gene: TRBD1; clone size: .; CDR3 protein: CASRDSGTGVDTQYF; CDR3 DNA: TGTGCCAGCAGGGATTCCGGGACAGGGGTGGATACGCAGTATTTT
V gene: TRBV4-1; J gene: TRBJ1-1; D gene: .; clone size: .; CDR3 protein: CASSQVFTELKGEAFF; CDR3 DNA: TGCGCCAGCAGCCAAGTATTCACAGAGCTAAAAGGGGAAGCTTTCTTT
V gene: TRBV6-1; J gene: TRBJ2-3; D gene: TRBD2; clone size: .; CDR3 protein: CASRPSGSPSNTQYF; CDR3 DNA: TGTGCCAGCAGGCCTAGCGGGAGCCCATCAAATACGCAGTATTTT
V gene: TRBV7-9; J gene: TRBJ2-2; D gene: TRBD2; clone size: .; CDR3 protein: CASSSRLAGATNTGELFF; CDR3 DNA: TGTGCCAGCAGCTCTAGACTAGCGGGGGCTACGAACACCGGGGAGCTGTTTTTT
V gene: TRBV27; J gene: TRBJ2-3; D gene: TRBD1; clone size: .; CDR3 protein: CASSPRGPPYTQYF; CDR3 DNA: TGTGCCAGCAGTCCAAGGGGGCCTCCGTATACGCAGTATTTT
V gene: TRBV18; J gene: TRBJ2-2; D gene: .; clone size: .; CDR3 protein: CASSPGRENTGELFF; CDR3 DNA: TGTGCCAGCTCACCGGGCAGGGAGAACACCGGGGAGCTGTTTTTT
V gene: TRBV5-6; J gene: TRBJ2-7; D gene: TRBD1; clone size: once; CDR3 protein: CASSRKKTGADYEQYF; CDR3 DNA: TGTGCCAGCAGCCGTAAAAAGACAGGGGCTGACTACGAGCAGTACTTC
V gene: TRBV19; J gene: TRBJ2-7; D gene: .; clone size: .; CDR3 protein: CASSKNLALRTYEQYF; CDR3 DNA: TGTGCCAGTAGTAAAAACCTAGCGCTGAGAACCTACGAGCAGTACTTC
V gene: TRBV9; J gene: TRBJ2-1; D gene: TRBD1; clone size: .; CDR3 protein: CASSAGTGRGAYNEQFF; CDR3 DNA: TGTGCCAGCAGCGCCGGGACAGGGAGAGGGGCCTACAATGAGCAGTTCTTC
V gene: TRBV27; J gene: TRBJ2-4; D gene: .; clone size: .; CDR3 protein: CATGWKNIQYF; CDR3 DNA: TGTGCCACCGGATGGAAAAACATTCAGTACTTC
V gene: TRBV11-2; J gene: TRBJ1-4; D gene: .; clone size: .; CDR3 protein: CASSPGDYRVANEKLFF; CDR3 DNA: TGTGCCAGCAGCCCAGGAGATTACAGGGTCGCTAATGAAAAACTGTTTTTT
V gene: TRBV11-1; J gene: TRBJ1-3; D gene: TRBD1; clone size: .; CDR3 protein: CASSPGTARNTIYF; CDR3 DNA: TGTGCCAGCAGCCCCGGGACAGCACGAAACACCATATATTTT
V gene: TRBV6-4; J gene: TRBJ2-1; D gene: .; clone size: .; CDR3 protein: CASSDGSDDNEQFF; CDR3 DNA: TGTGCCAGCAGTGATGGCTCGGACGACAATGAGCAGTTCTTC
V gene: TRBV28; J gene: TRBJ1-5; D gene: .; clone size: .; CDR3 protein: CASKGGSQPQHF; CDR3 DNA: TGTGCCAGCAAGGGGGGAAGTCAGCCCCAGCATTTT
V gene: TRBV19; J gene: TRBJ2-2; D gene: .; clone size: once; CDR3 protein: CASSIYQNTGELFF; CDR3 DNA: TGTGCCAGTAGTATCTATCAGAACACCGGGGAGCTGTTTTTT
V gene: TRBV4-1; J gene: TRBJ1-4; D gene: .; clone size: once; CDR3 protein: CASSQDEGVVEKLFF; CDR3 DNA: TGCGCCAGCAGCCAAGATGAGGGTGTGGTTGAAAAACTGTTTTTT
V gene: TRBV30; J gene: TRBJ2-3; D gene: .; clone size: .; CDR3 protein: CAWSSYSTTDTQYF; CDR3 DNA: TGTGCCTGGAGTTCTTACTCGACCACAGATACGCAGTATTTT
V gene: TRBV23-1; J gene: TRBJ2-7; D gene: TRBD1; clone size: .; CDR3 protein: CASQGDIYEQYF; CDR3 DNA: TGCGCCAGCCAGGGGGATATCTACGAGCAGTACTTC
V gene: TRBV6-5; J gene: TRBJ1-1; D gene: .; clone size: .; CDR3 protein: CASSYSSAGRDTEAFF; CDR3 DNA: TGTGCCAGCAGTTACAGTTCCGCGGGGCGGGACACTGAAGCTTTCTTT
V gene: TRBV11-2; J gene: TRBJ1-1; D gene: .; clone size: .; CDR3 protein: CASSLSGNTEAFF; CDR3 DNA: TGTGCCAGCAGCTTATCGGGAAACACTGAAGCTTTCTTT
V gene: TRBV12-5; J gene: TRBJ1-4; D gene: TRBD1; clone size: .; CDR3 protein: CASGLVRTGDHFRGRPNEKLFF; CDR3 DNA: TGTGCTAGTGGTTTGGTAAGGACCGGGGACCATTTCAGGGGGAGGCCTAATGAAAAACTGTTTTTT
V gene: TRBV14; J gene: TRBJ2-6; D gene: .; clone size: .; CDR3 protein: CASSLATWPGANVLTF; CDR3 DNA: TGTGCCAGCAGCCTCGCGACATGGCCTGGGGCCAACGTCCTGACTTTC
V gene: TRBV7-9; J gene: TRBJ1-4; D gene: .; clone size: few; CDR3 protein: CASSLPSTTNEKLFF; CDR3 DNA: TGTGCCAGCAGCTTACCCAGCACGACTAATGAAAAACTGTTTTTT
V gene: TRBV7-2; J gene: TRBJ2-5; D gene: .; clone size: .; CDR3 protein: CASTQIRGPKETQYF; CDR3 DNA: TGTGCCAGCACCCAGATCAGGGGACCGAAAGAGACCCAGTACTTC
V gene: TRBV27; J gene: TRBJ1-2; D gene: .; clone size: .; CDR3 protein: CASSRSKGTNYGYTF; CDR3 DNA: TGTGCCAGCAGTAGATCGAAGGGGACGAACTATGGCTACACCTTC
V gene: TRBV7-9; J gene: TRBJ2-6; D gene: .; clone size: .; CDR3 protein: CASTSAPGASDSGANVLTF; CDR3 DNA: TGTGCCAGCACCTCCGCCCCGGGGGCGTCGGACTCTGGGGCCAACGTCCTGACTTTC
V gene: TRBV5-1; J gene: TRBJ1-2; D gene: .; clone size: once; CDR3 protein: CASSLEGPLYGYTF; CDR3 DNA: TGCGCCAGCAGCTTGGAGGGTCCCCTTTATGGCTACACCTTC
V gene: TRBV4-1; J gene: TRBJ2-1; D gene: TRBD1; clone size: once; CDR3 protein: CASSQEFPRDRGRDEQFF; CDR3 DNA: TGCGCCAGCAGCCAAGAGTTCCCCCGGGACAGGGGAAGGGATGAGCAGTTCTTC
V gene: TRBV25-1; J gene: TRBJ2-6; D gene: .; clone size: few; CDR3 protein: CASSERSWGSGANVLTF; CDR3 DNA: TGTGCCAGCAGTGAAAGATCATGGGGGTCTGGGGCCAACGTCCTGACTTTC
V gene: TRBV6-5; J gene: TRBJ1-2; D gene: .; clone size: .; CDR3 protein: CATSMGQYGYTF; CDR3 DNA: TGTGCCACCTCCATGGGGCAATATGGCTACACCTTC
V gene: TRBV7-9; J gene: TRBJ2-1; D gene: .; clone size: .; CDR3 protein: CASSNAPGTGGYNEQFF; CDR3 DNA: TGTGCCAGCAGCAACGCCCCCGGGACTGGGGGTTACAATGAGCAGTTCTTC
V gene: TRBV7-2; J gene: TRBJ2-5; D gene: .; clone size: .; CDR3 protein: CASSLMGGVLETQYF; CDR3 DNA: TGTGCCAGCAGCTTAATGGGCGGGGTCCTAGAGACCCAGTACTTC
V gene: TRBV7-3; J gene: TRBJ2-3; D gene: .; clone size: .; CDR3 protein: CASSPVQGPWSTQYF; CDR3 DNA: TGTGCCAGCAGCCCCGTACAGGGACCTTGGAGTACGCAGTATTTT
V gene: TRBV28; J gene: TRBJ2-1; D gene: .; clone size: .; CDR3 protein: CASSPGAASYNEQFF; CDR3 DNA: TGTGCCAGCAGCCCCGGGGCGGCCTCCTACAATGAGCAGTTCTTC
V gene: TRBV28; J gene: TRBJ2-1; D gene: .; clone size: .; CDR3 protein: CASRPNKPYNEQFF; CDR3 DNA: TGTGCCAGCAGGCCCAATAAACCCTACAATGAGCAGTTCTTC
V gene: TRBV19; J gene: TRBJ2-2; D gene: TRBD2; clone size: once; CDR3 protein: CASSPWTSGRAPNTGELFF; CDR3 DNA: TGTGCCAGTAGTCCCTGGACTAGCGGGAGGGCCCCGAACACCGGGGAGCTGTTTTTT
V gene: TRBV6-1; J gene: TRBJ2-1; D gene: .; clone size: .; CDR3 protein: CASSPYTNLYNEQFF; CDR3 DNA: TGTGCCAGCAGTCCATACACAAACCTATACAATGAGCAGTTCTTC
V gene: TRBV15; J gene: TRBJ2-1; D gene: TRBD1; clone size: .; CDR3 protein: CATSSDRGKTYNEQFF; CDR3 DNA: TGTGCCACCAGCAGTGACAGGGGAAAAACATACAATGAGCAGTTCTTC
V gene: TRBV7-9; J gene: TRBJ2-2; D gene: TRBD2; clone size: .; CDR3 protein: CASSSKAREFGGELFF; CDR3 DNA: TGTGCCAGCAGCTCAAAAGCGCGGGAGTTTGGGGGGGAGCTGTTTTTT
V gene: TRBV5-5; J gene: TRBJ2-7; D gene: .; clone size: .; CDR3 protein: CASSLQDVYEQYF; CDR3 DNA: TGTGCCAGCAGCTTACAGGACGTGTACGAGCAGTACTTC